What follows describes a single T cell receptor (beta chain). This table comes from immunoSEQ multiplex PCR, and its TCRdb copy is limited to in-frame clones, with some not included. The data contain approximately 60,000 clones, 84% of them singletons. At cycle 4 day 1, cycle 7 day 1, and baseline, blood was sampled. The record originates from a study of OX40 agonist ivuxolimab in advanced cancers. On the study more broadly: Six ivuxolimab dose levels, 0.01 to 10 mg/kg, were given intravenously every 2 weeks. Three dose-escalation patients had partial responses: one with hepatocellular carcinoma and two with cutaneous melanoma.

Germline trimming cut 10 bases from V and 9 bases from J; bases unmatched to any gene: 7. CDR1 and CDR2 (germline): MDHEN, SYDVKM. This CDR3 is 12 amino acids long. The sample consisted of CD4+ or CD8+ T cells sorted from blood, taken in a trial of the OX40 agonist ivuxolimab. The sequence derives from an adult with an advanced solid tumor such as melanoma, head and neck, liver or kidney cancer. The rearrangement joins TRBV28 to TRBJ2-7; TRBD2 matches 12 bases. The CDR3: CAIATSGSGQYF. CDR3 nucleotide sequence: TGTGCCATCGCGACTAGCGGGAGTGGGCAGTACTTC.